Given below is one T cell receptor (beta chain) in context. This sample is part of a study of cytomegalovirus exposure and HLA in healthy donors. PCR used 60 Vbeta primers and 13 Jbeta primers. Only in-frame clones appear in the TCRdb table, and some are missing; sequencing was by immunoSEQ multiplex PCR. The sample has 37,000 or so clones; about four fifths are singletons. Germline CDR1 is ENHRY and CDR2 is SYGVKD. Deletions cut 6 bases from V and 1 base from J, with 12 bases between. The CDR3 has 14 amino acids. Material: PBMCs. The receptor was isolated from a woman aged 35 to 49 in good health and CMV-seronegative. V and J are TRBV10-3 and TRBJ1-1, with D possibly matching TRBD1 (5 bases). The CDR3 nucleotides read TGTGCCATCAGCACGGACGGGGGGAACACTGAAGCTTTCTTT. It is translated as CAISTDGGNTEAFF.